This is a list of T cell receptor beta chains from one sample in a study of patients and donors after allogeneic stem cell transplantation. TCRdb recomputed calls from the RT-PCR reads with MiXCR, one row per CDR3 protein. The table records about a million distinct CDR3 sequences, under 20% of them present only once. Sequenced input: blood, either unsorted or a sorted T cell fraction (not recorded which). The origin of the receptors is a human donor who was either an allogeneic HSCT recipient or a stem cell or donor lymphocyte infusion donor (not recorded which). It is not recorded whose cells these are; they may come from a transplant donor. Both conserved end residues are part of each CDR3. The D gene is left open where the match is weak. Clone size, where shown, is once, few, many, or a class for clones that have expanded.

d_gene: -
j_gene: TRBJ2-1
len: 14
abundance: -
v_gene: TRBV2
CDR3aa: CASLPRDFYNEQFF
CDR3nt: TGTGCCAGCCTTCCTCGGGACTTCTACAATGAGCAGTTCTTC

d_gene: -
j_gene: TRBJ1-1
len: 15
abundance: -
v_gene: TRBV7-3
CDR3aa: CASSAVTRLNTEAFF
CDR3nt: TGTGCCAGCAGCGCCGTGACACGACTGAACACTGAAGCTTTCTTT

d_gene: TRBD1
j_gene: TRBJ2-3
len: 14
abundance: few
v_gene: TRBV12-3/TRBV12-4
CDR3aa: CASSSTGWADTQYF
CDR3nt: TGTGCCAGCAGTTCGACAGGGTGGGCAGATACGCAGTATTTT

d_gene: TRBD2
j_gene: TRBJ2-1
len: 16
abundance: -
v_gene: TRBV24-1
CDR3aa: CATSDSISGRATEQFF
CDR3nt: TGTGCCACCAGTGATTCTATCAGCGGGAGGGCCACTGAGCAGTTCTTC

d_gene: -
j_gene: TRBJ2-7
len: 14
abundance: few
v_gene: TRBV6-1
CDR3aa: CASRHGTLEYEQYF
CDR3nt: TGTGCCAGCAGACACGGGACATTAGAATACGAGCAGTACTTC

d_gene: -
j_gene: TRBJ2-1
len: 15
abundance: many
v_gene: TRBV10-3
CDR3aa: CATRRLANSYNEQFF
CDR3nt: TGTGCCACCCGTCGCCTAGCGAATTCCTACAATGAGCAGTTCTTC

d_gene: -
j_gene: TRBJ1-1
len: 14
abundance: -
v_gene: TRBV4-1
CDR3aa: CASSQGGGLTEAFF
CDR3nt: TGCGCCAGCAGCCAGGGGGGGGGACTCACTGAAGCTTTCTTT

d_gene: TRBD1
j_gene: TRBJ2-7
len: 13
abundance: -
v_gene: TRBV20-1
CDR3aa: CSATTGDLSEQYF
CDR3nt: TGCAGTGCTACCACAGGGGACCTCTCCGAGCAGTACTTC

d_gene: -
j_gene: TRBJ1-1
len: 13
abundance: many
v_gene: TRBV4-3
CDR3aa: CASSRPGVPEAFF
CDR3nt: TGCGCCAGCAGCAGGCCGGGGGTCCCTGAAGCTTTCTTT

d_gene: -
j_gene: TRBJ2-6
len: 16
abundance: -
v_gene: TRBV25-1
CDR3aa: CASRDPGEAGANVLTF
CDR3nt: TGTGCCAGCCGTGATCCGGGGGAGGCTGGGGCCAACGTCCTGACTTTC

d_gene: -
j_gene: TRBJ2-2
len: 14
abundance: -
v_gene: TRBV15
CDR3aa: CATSRIRGIGELFF
CDR3nt: TGTGCCACCAGCAGGATCAGGGGAATCGGGGAGCTGTTTTTT

d_gene: -
j_gene: TRBJ1-3
len: 15
abundance: few
v_gene: TRBV3-1
CDR3aa: CASSPSFSSGNTIYF
CDR3nt: TGTGCCAGCAGCCCCTCGTTTAGCTCTGGAAACACCATATATTTT

d_gene: -
j_gene: TRBJ1-1
len: 13
abundance: -
v_gene: TRBV30
CDR3aa: CAWSVRGALLAFF
CDR3nt: TGTGCCTGGAGTGTACGGGGAGCTCTTCTCGCTTTCTTT

d_gene: -
j_gene: TRBJ1-2
len: 15
abundance: -
v_gene: TRBV11-3
CDR3aa: CASSLVAGPNYGYTF
CDR3nt: TGTGCCAGCAGCTTAGTCGCGGGGCCTAACTATGGCTACACCTTC

d_gene: -
j_gene: TRBJ1-1
len: 15
abundance: -
v_gene: TRBV11-2
CDR3aa: CASSPNPVVDTEAFF
CDR3nt: TGTGCCAGCAGCCCCAACCCGGTTGTGGACACTGAAGCTTTCTTT

d_gene: -
j_gene: TRBJ2-3
len: 13
abundance: -
v_gene: TRBV3-1
CDR3aa: CASSHPQPDTQYF
CDR3nt: TGTGCCAGCAGCCATCCTCAGCCAGATACGCAGTATTTT

d_gene: -
j_gene: TRBJ1-1
len: 15
abundance: few
v_gene: TRBV5-1
CDR3aa: CASSLDPGRNTEAFF
CDR3nt: TGCGCCAGCAGCTTGGACCCAGGGCGGAACACTGAAGCTTTCTTT

d_gene: -
j_gene: TRBJ1-5
len: 12
abundance: few
v_gene: TRBV20-1
CDR3aa: CSASRGGEPQHF
CDR3nt: TGCAGTGCTAGTAGGGGTGGGGAGCCCCAGCATTTT

d_gene: -
j_gene: TRBJ2-7
len: 9
abundance: -
v_gene: TRBV19
CDR3aa: CASSIHRSF
CDR3nt: TGTGCCAGTAGTATCCACAGGAGTTTC

d_gene: TRBD1
j_gene: TRBJ2-5
len: 17
abundance: few
v_gene: TRBV4-1
CDR3aa: CASSQVGTGRDKETQYF
CDR3nt: TGCGCCAGCAGCCAAGTCGGGACAGGGAGAGACAAAGAGACCCAGTACTTC

d_gene: TRBD1
j_gene: TRBJ1-1
len: 13
abundance: -
v_gene: TRBV5-6
CDR3aa: CASSFSNRGEAFF
CDR3nt: TGTGCCAGCAGCTTCTCAAACAGGGGTGAGGCTTTCTTT

d_gene: -
j_gene: TRBJ1-1
len: 15
abundance: few
v_gene: TRBV5-1
CDR3aa: CASSLVGSGVTEAFF
CDR3nt: TGCGCCAGCAGCTTGGTGGGGAGCGGGGTCACTGAAGCTTTCTTT

d_gene: TRBD1
j_gene: TRBJ2-7
len: 15
abundance: -
v_gene: TRBV10-3
CDR3aa: CAISESRTGPYEQYF
CDR3nt: TGTGCCATCAGTGAGTCAAGGACAGGTCCCTACGAGCAGTACTTC

d_gene: -
j_gene: TRBJ1-2
len: 14
abundance: -
v_gene: TRBV19
CDR3aa: CASSPRDPPYGYTF
CDR3nt: TGTGCCAGTAGCCCACGGGACCCACCCTATGGCTACACCTTC

d_gene: -
j_gene: TRBJ2-3
len: 14
abundance: few
v_gene: TRBV5-1
CDR3aa: CASSFPTITDTQYF
CDR3nt: TGCGCCAGCAGCTTCCCGACTATCACAGATACGCAGTATTTT

d_gene: -
j_gene: TRBJ2-1
len: 15
abundance: -
v_gene: TRBV24-1
CDR3aa: CATRDAGTPSNEQFF
CDR3nt: TGTGCCACCAGGGACGCCGGGACCCCCTCCAATGAGCAGTTCTTC

d_gene: TRBD2
j_gene: TRBJ2-1
len: 13
abundance: -
v_gene: TRBV20-1
CDR3aa: CSANPGTINEQFF
CDR3nt: TGCAGTGCTAATCCCGGGACTATTAATGAGCAGTTCTTC

d_gene: -
j_gene: TRBJ1-1
len: 14
abundance: few
v_gene: TRBV20-1
CDR3aa: CSASLAGSNTEAFF
CDR3nt: TGCAGTGCTAGTCTAGCGGGTTCGAACACTGAAGCTTTCTTT

d_gene: -
j_gene: TRBJ1-5
len: 14
abundance: -
v_gene: TRBV9
CDR3aa: CASSVGASNQPQHF
CDR3nt: TGTGCCAGCAGCGTAGGAGCTAGCAATCAGCCCCAGCATTTT

d_gene: -
j_gene: TRBJ2-3
len: 13
abundance: -
v_gene: TRBV2
CDR3aa: CASGGRITDTQYF
CDR3nt: TGTGCCAGCGGGGGGCGGATCACAGATACGCAGTATTTT

d_gene: -
j_gene: TRBJ1-1
len: 14
abundance: -
v_gene: TRBV18
CDR3aa: CASSYRDKVTEAFF
CDR3nt: TGTGCCAGCTCATACCGGGACAAGGTCACTGAAGCTTTCTTT